The clone carrying this T cell receptor beta chain was found a few times. Its antigen is still unknown. One entry per CDR3 protein, called by TCRdb with MiXCR from the reads. Of about half a million distinct CDR3 sequences in the sample, around 30% were seen once. This CDR3 is built from 16 residues. In germline, CDR1 is SGDLS, CDR2 YYNGEE. Trimming removed 3 bases from V and 4 bases from J; junction bases left unmatched: 12. The sample is drawn from a study of T cell repertoires in cytomegalovirus infection. Study-wide results and limits: Adding up the frequency of public TCR beta families identified people who carried CMV plus the relevant HLA.

The chain joins TRBV9 to TRBJ1-2, with 7 bases identical to TRBD1. This TCR derives from a human donor in good health (CMV status not recorded). Some clones in this sample may be carry-over from other donors' samples. The sample in question was cultured PBMCs, obtained from culture after CMV antigen stimulation. As DNA, the CDR3 is TGTGCCAGCAGCGCAGGAGGAGGGGGCACTTCCTATGGCTACACCTTC. Its protein product is CASSAGGGGTSYGYTF. The whole variable domain, filled in from reference TRBV9 and TRBJ1-2, reads DSGVTQTPKHLITATGQRVTLRCSPRSGDLSVYWYQQSLDQGLQFLIQYYNGEERAKGNILERFSAQQFPDLHSELNLSSLELGDSALYFCASSAGGGGTSYGYTFGSGTRLTVV.